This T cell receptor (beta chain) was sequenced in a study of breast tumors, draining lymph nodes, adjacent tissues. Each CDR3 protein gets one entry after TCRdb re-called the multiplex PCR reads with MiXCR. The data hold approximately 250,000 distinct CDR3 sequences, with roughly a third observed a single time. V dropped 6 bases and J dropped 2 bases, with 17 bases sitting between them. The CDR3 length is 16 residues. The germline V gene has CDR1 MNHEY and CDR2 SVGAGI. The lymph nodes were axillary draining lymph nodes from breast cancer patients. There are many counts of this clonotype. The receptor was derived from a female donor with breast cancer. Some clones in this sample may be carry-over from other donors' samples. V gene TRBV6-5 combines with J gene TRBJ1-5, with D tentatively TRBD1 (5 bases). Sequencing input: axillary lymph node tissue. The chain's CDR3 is CASRPTATRGNQPQHF. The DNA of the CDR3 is TGTGCCAGCAGGCCAACAGCAACCAGGGGCAATCAGCCCCAGCATTTT.